A single sample is the source of the 24 T cell receptor beta chains below, sequenced in a study of blood T cell repertoires in COVID-19. Clones were sequenced by immunoSEQ multiplex PCR, and TCRdb holds only the in-frame ones, with some missing. This sample has some 190,000 clones, with around nine tenths found just once. The sequenced sample was peripheral blood. The receptor source for this set is a man younger than 35 with active or convalescent COVID-19.

V is TRBV15 and J is TRBJ2-7; D might be TRBD2 (6 bases). CDR3 length: 16 amino acids. Between the trimmed V and J ends, which lost 1 base and 2 bases, there was a span of 15 bases. The germline CDR1 and CDR2 sequences are LNHNV and YYDKDF (reference sequence). CDR3 region: CATSRGEVGRPYEQYF. For the CDR3, the DNA is TGTGCCACCAGCAGAGGGGAGGTAGGCCGGCCCTACGAGCAGTACTTC.

The V and J genes are TRBV11-2 and TRBJ1-1, with 8 bases identical to TRBD1. Germline assignment: CDR1 SGHAT and CDR2 FQNNGV. This CDR3 comprises 15 residues. After removal of 4 bases from V and 4 bases from J, the junction contained 8 bases not matched to a gene. CDR3 residues: CASSWETGVGTEAFF. For the CDR3, the DNA is TGTGCCAGCAGCTGGGAGACAGGGGTTGGCACTGAAGCTTTCTTT.

A single count supports this clone. V usage is TRBV4-1 and J usage is TRBJ1-3, with TRBD1 matching over 8 bases. Germline V gene data show CDR1 as MGHRA and CDR2 as YSYEKL. This CDR3 is 14 amino acids long. V was clipped by 4 bases and J by 4 bases; unmatched bases: 3. The CDR3 DNA sequence: TGCGCCAGCAGCCTACAGGGGGACGGAAACACCATATATTTT. Its translation is CASSLQGDGNTIYF.

The CDR3 DNA reads TGTGCCAGCAGCTTGGGGGCAGAAGTCTATAATTCACCCCTCCACTTT. This gives the protein CASSLGAEVYNSPLHF. The rearrangement uses TRBV5-4 and TRBJ1-6; D is unclear. Germline V gene lookup returns CDR1 SGHNT and CDR2 YYREEE (reference sequence). V dropped 0 bases and J dropped 3 bases, with 10 bases sitting between them. The CDR3 consists of 16 residues. Filled out from reference TRBV5-4 and TRBJ1-6, the complete variable domain reads ETGVTQSPTHLIKTRGQQVTLRCSSQSGHNTVSWYQQALGQGPQFIFQYYREEENGRGNFPPRFSGLQFPNYSSELNVNALELDDSALYLCASSLGAEVYNSPLHFGNGTRLTVT.

V usage is TRBV19 and J usage is TRBJ1-1; D is possibly TRBD1 (6 bases). V lost 3 bases and J lost 0, with 17 bases in between. The germline V gene has CDR1 LNHDA and CDR2 SQIVND (reference sequence). The CDR3 extends over 17 amino acids. This CDR3 reads CASSIRQGLSMNTEAFF. In DNA, the CDR3 is TGTGCCAGTAGTATCCGGCAGGGGTTATCCATGAACACTGAAGCTTTCTTT. The variable domain in full, with the rest retrieved from reference TRBV19 and TRBJ1-1, is DGGITQSPKYLFRKEGQNVTLSCEQNLNHDAMYWYRQDPGQGLRLIYYSQIVNDFQKGDIAEGYSVSREKKESFPLTVTSAQKNPTAFYLCASSIRQGLSMNTEAFFGQGTRLTVV.

The chain couples TRBV10-3 to TRBJ2-1; TRBD1 agrees at 7 bases. Germline assignment: CDR1 ENHRY and CDR2 SYGVKD. CDR3 length equals 15 residues. The trim removed 0 bases at V and 5 bases at J, leaving 4 bases unmatched. For the CDR3, the DNA is TGTGCCATCAGTGAGTCCTCAGGGGGACACAATGAGCAGTTCTTC. It is translated as CAISESSGGHNEQFF.

V is TRBV19 and J is TRBJ2-7; 8 nucleotides line up with TRBD2. CDR3 length: 15 amino acids. The trim removed 7 bases at V and 0 bases at J, leaving 8 bases unmatched. Germline values: CDR1 LNHDA, CDR2 SQIVND (reference sequence). The CDR3 DNA sequence: TGTGCCAGTAAAGGCTTTAGCGGGGCCTCCTACGAGCAGTACTTC. It translates to CASKGFSGASYEQYF.

J is TRBJ2-1 and V is TRBV2; 7 bases are a match to TRBD2. CDR3 length equals 16 residues. Germline CDR1 is SNHLY and CDR2 is FYNNEI. Unmatched junction bases numbered 15, after V lost 6 bases and J lost 7 bases. The chain's CDR3 is CASRVERSGISNEQFF. The CDR3 nucleotides read TGTGCCAGCAGGGTCGAAAGGAGCGGGATATCAAATGAGCAGTTCTTC.

This clone was seen a few times. The chain joins TRBV5-1 to TRBJ1-1, with D maybe TRBD1 (6 bases). The CDR3 loop spans 14 amino acids. From germline, CDR1 is SGHRS and CDR2 YFSETQ. V was trimmed by 7 bases and J by 1 base, leaving 14 bases between them. Written as DNA, the CDR3 is TGCGCCAGCCAACGTGGGGGCCAGAACACTGAAGCTTTCTTT. This codes for CASQRGGQNTEAFF.

Points on this clone: Other DNA sequences in this sample translate to the same CDR3. This rearrangement joins TRBV5-1 to TRBJ1-2; D may be TRBD1 (6 bases). Trimming stripped 0 bases from V and 4 bases from J, with 13 bases between. There are 15 residues in the CDR3. Germline V gives CDR1 SGHRS, CDR2 YFSETQ. As DNA, the CDR3 is TGCGCCAGCAGCTTGGAGGGGCAGGGGCCCTATGGCTACACCTTC. Encoded protein: CASSLEGQGPYGYTF.

This rearrangement joins TRBV7-9 to TRBJ2-7; possibly TRBD1 for D (7 bases). The germline V gene has CDR1 SEHNR and CDR2 FQNEAQ (reference sequence). The V end lost 5 bases, the J end lost 3 bases, and 14 bases lay between the germline ends. CDR3 size: 14 residues. CDR3 sequence reads: CASSLGGQNYEQYF. The CDR3 DNA sequence: TGTGCCAGCAGCCTGGGGGGACAGAACTACGAGCAGTACTTC.

The chain recombines TRBV7-9 with TRBJ1-4; D gene unclear. Trimming removed 5 bases from V and 7 bases from J, with 8 bases in between. In germline, CDR1 is SEHNR, CDR2 FQNEAQ (reference sequence). The length of the CDR3 is 12 residues. This CDR3 reads CASSAPVEKLFF. CDR3 DNA sequence: TGTGCCAGCAGCGCCCCAGTTGAAAAACTGTTTTTT. Using reference TRBV7-9 and TRBJ1-4 for the parts outside the CDR3, the full variable domain is DTGVSQNPRHKITKRGQNVTFRCDPISEHNRLYWYRQTLGQGPEFLTYFQNEAQLEKSRLLSDRFSAERPKGSFSTLEIQRTEQGDSAMYLCASSAPVEKLFFGSGTQLSVL.

The gene calls are TRBV5-4 and TRBJ2-5; 10 nucleotides agree with TRBD2. Germline V gives CDR1 SGHNT, CDR2 YYREEE (reference sequence). The CDR3 loop spans 17 amino acids. V trimming: 0 bases; J trimming: 1 base; junction bases outside the gene matches: 6. The CDR3 loop is CASSLAGAGGPQETQYF. CDR3 DNA sequence: TGTGCCAGCAGCTTGGCGGGAGCGGGAGGGCCCCAAGAGACCCAGTACTTC.

The J gene is TRBJ2-3, the V gene TRBV5-6; D may be TRBD2 (6 bases). The CDR3 runs 13 residues. V lost 1 base and J 6 bases, leaving 9 bases between the germline ends. CDR1 is SGHDT and CDR2 is YYEEEE in the germline V gene. The CDR3 reads CASSLLGGDTQYF. In DNA, the CDR3 is TGTGCCAGCAGCTTGCTGGGGGGTGATACGCAGTATTTT. The variable domain in full, completed from reference TRBV5-6 and TRBJ2-3, reads DAGVTQSPTHLIKTRGQQVTLRCSPKSGHDTVSWYQQALGQGPQFIFQYYEEEERQRGNFPDRFSGHQFPNYSSELNVNALLLGDSALYLCASSLLGGDTQYFGPGTRLTVL.

The gene calls are TRBV19 and TRBJ1-1, with 7 bases aligning to TRBD1. J was trimmed by 6 bases and V by 4 bases; bases with no gene match: 8. The germline V gene has CDR1 LNHDA and CDR2 SQIVND (reference sequence). The CDR3 length is 14 residues. The CDR3 coding sequence is TGTGCCAGTAGTAATTCCGGGACAGCCGCTGAAGCTTTCTTT. Protein: CASSNSGTAAEAFF.

The V gene is TRBV18, the J gene TRBJ2-3, with 9 bases that match TRBD1. CDR3 length equals 14 residues. The V gene's germline CDR1 is KGHSH and CDR2 LQKENI. Germline trimming cut 2 bases from V and 6 bases from J; bases unmatched to any gene: 3. In nucleotides, the CDR3 is TGTGCCAGCTCACCAACCACAGGGGGCGATACGCAGTATTTT. Its translation is CASSPTTGGDTQYF.

The J gene is TRBJ1-6, the V gene TRBV6-6; TRBD1 agrees at 9 bases. V trimming: 0 bases; J trimming: 7 bases; junction bases outside the gene matches: 4. The CDR3 consists of 16 residues. Per the germline V gene, CDR1 is MNHNY and CDR2 is SVGAGI (reference sequence). The CDR3 DNA is TGTGCCAGCAGTTACTCAGGACAGGGGTGGAATTCACCCCTCCACTTT. This sequence encodes CASSYSGQGWNSPLHF.

The V gene is TRBV19, the J gene TRBJ1-1, with 8 bases that match TRBD1. The V and J ends lost 3 bases and 4 bases, in that order; junction bases with no gene match: 1. This CDR3 contains 13 residues. Germline V lookup: CDR1 LNHDA, CDR2 SQIVND (reference sequence). CDR3 in amino acids: CASSIDRGTEAFF. The DNA of the CDR3 is TGTGCCAGTAGTATCGACAGGGGCACTGAAGCTTTCTTT.

V usage is TRBV4-1 and J usage is TRBJ2-5, with 8 positions matching TRBD2. The V gene end was trimmed by 4 bases and the J gene end by 6 bases; junction bases not matched to a gene: 13. The CDR3 runs to 16 residues. The V gene's germline CDR1 is MGHRA and CDR2 YSYEKL. The CDR3 bases are TGCGCCAGCAGCCGGGCAGCGGGAGCTGTGGCGAAGACCCAGTACTTC. It codes for CASSRAAGAVAKTQYF.

In DNA form, the CDR3 reads TGTGCCAGCAGCTTAACAGGGTCGAGGACTGAAGCTTTCTTT. The encoded protein is CASSLTGSRTEAFF. The gene calls are TRBV13 and TRBJ1-1; tentative D call: TRBD1 (6 bases). V lost 2 bases and J lost 5, with 12 bases in between. This CDR3 region has 14 residues. Germline-derived CDR1 and CDR2 are PRHDT and FYEKMQ (reference sequence).

The rearrangement links TRBV5-1 to TRBJ1-1; 8 bases align to TRBD1. The V and J ends lost 2 bases and 0 bases, in that order; junction bases with no gene match: 3. The CDR3 has 15 residues. Germline assignment: CDR1 SGHRS and CDR2 YFSETQ. The CDR3 nucleotides are TGCGCCAGCAGCTTTAACAGGGGGATGAACACTGAAGCTTTCTTT. Translation: CASSFNRGMNTEAFF. Based on the CDR3 plus reference TRBV5-1 and TRBJ1-1, the full variable domain is KAGVTQTPRYLIKTRGQQVTLSCSPISGHRSVSWYQQTPGQGLQFLFEYFSETQRNKGNFPGRFSGRQFSNSRSEMNVSTLELGDSALYLCASSFNRGMNTEAFFGQGTRLTVV.

The chain combines TRBV19 with TRBJ2-4; 12 bases are shared with TRBD2. This CDR3 is 16 amino acids long. Trimming took 3 bases from V and 2 from J; bases not matched to a gene: 2. CDR1 and CDR2 from the germline V gene are LNHDA and SQIVND (reference sequence). The CDR3 protein is CASSITSGGTKNIQYF. As DNA, the CDR3 is TGTGCCAGTAGTATTACTAGCGGGGGGACCAAAAACATTCAGTACTTC.

The V call is TRBV6-5, the J call TRBJ2-1; 10 nucleotides align to TRBD1. Germline V gene sequence: CDR1 MNHEY, CDR2 SVGAGI. This CDR3 has 14 residues. V lost 8 bases and J lost 7; bases outside the gene matches: 8. This chain's CDR3 is CASPRDRGPNEQFF. CDR3 bases: TGTGCCAGCCCTCGAGACAGGGGGCCAAATGAGCAGTTCTTC.

V usage is TRBV7-9 and J usage is TRBJ2-3, with 8 bases identical to TRBD2. Germline CDR1 is SEHNR and CDR2 is FQNEAQ (reference sequence). CDR3 length: 15 residues. V shed 3 bases, J shed 2 bases, and the junction held 4 bases outside the gene matches. The CDR3 here is CASSLTSAPTDTQYF. The DNA for the CDR3 is TGTGCCAGCAGCTTGACTAGCGCCCCCACAGATACGCAGTATTTT.